The 3 T cell receptor beta chains in this list originate from one sample, sequenced in a study of cytomegalovirus exposure and HLA in healthy donors. TCRdb's table, derived via immunoSEQ multiplex PCR, lists solely in-frame clones and lacks some. Of a few hundred thousand clones in the sample, nearly 90% were seen once. Source material: PBMCs. The receptors come from a woman under 30 in good health and CMV-seronegative.

The J gene is TRBJ2-2, the V gene TRBV7-9, with 7 positions matching TRBD1. Germline values: CDR1 SEHNR, CDR2 FQNEAQ (reference sequence). The trim removed 11 bases at V and 0 bases at J, leaving 3 bases unmatched. The CDR3 totals 13 residues. CDR3 loop: CAWTGSNTGELFF. As DNA, the CDR3 is TGTGCCTGGACAGGATCGAACACCGGGGAGCTGTTTTTT. Full variable domain (rest looked up from reference TRBV7-9 and TRBJ2-2): DTGVSQNPRHKITKRGQNVTFRCDPISEHNRLYWYRQTLGQGPEFLTYFQNEAQLEKSRLLSDRFSAERPKGSFSTLEIQRTEQGDSAMYLCAWTGSNTGELFFGEGSRLTVL.

The chain employs TRBV5-4 and TRBJ2-7, with D possibly TRBD2 on 5 matching bases. Trimming left V 4 bases short and J 4 bases short, with 9 bases between. The CDR3 is 12 amino acids. CDR1 is SGHNT, CDR2 YYREEE, per germline (reference sequence). The CDR3 sequence: CASSGGNYEQYV. CDR3 DNA sequence: TGTGCCAGCAGCGGAGGAAATTACGAGCAGTACGTC.

This clone was observed a handful of times. CDR3 DNA sequence: TGCGCCAGCAGTAGACTAGCGGGAGGTTACAATGAGCAGTTCTTC. Amino acids: CASSRLAGGYNEQFF. The chain employs TRBV10-1 and TRBJ2-1; 13 bases align to TRBD2. Trimming cost V 5 bases and J 4 bases; bases outside gene matches: 2. This CDR3 region has 15 residues. Germline loops: CDR1 WNHNN, CDR2 SYGVQD (reference sequence).